The present entry profiles one TCR beta chain with its context. No cognate antigen has been identified for it. No qualities accompany the bases; no much larger clone lies one base away. These data originate in a study of control samples from healthy donors and cancer patients (dated by TCRdb to the early 2020s). Library preparation used the immunoSEQ multiplex PCR assay. TCRdb obtained this table from immuneACCESS and retained in-frame rearrangements with V and J assigned. These tables miss some clones; where compared with another copy, unresolved V genes account for less than half of the shortfall, and the remainder is unexplained. This sample gives 130,000 or so clones in total; around nine tenths of them show up just once. The top ten clones comprise roughly 3.2% of the sample. The sequenced sample consisted of blood. This sequence originates from a man aged 45 to 65 in good health.

The sequenced DNA: TGTGCAAGTCGAAGCCCGGGCCCTCCGTACAATGAGCAGTTCTTC. This translates into CASRSPGPPYNEQFF. The V and J segments used are TRBV12-2 and TRBJ2-1. TRBV12-2 is recorded as a pseudogene. The CDR3 numbers 15 residues from cysteine through phenylalanine. Only the CDR3 part of the read is kept: 45 bases, read in frame from the first base.